These T cell receptor beta chains were read from a single sample in a study of blood T cell repertoires in COVID-19. Sequenced by immunoSEQ multiplex PCR; TCRdb stores in-frame clones only, minus some. This repertoire shows approximately 200,000 clones, 80% to 90% found once; its top ten account for less than 1.5%. The sample consisted of PBMCs or T cells enriched from blood (not recorded which). Receptors were obtained from a man under 40 who had recovered from COVID-19. Each CDR3 is given with its conserved first and last residue. Fields, in order: J gene, CDR3 length, D gene, V gene, clone size, CDR3 DNA, CDR3 protein. D genes are given only for firm matches. A clone size is listed for some rows: how often the clone was seen (once, few, many), or a class if it is expanded.

TRBJ2-1,15,TRBD2,TRBV6-5,-,TGTGCCAGCAGTCCGGGACTAGAGGCCGTCAATGAGCAGTTCTTC,CASSPGLEAVNEQFF
TRBJ1-1,17,TRBD1,TRBV6-4,-,TGTGCCAGCAGTGAGAGGGACAGGGGCTCATTGAACACTGAAGCTTTCTTT,CASSERDRGSLNTEAFF
TRBJ1-6,14,-,TRBV30,-,TGTGCCTGGAGGGCGACGGAGTATAATTCACCCCTCCACTTT,CAWRATEYNSPLHF
TRBJ1-2,15,TRBD1,TRBV5-1,-,TGCGCCAGCAGCTTGCTGGGACAGGCAAACTATGGCTACACCTTC,CASSLLGQANYGYTF
TRBJ2-3,13,-,TRBV12-3/TRBV12-4,-,TGTGCCAGTGGGGGCTCCAGGGAAGATACGCAGTATTTT,CASGGSREDTQYF
TRBJ1-5,14,-,TRBV19,-,TGTGCCAGCTCCTTGAGGACACTGAATCAGCCCCAGCATTTT,CASSLRTLNQPQHF
TRBJ1-5,16,-,TRBV3-1/TRBV3-2,few,TGTGCCAGCAGCCAGGGCCTTACATATAGCAATCAGCCCCAGCATTTT,CASSQGLTYSNQPQHF
TRBJ2-5,15,-,TRBV11-2,-,TGTGCCAGCAGCTCTTTAGGGGTCGGCCAAGAGACCCAGTACTTC,CASSSLGVGQETQYF
TRBJ2-6,19,-,TRBV2,-,TGTGCCAGCAGGGGGAACACCGGGACATTAAGCTCTGGGGCCAACGTCCTGACTTTC,CASRGNTGTLSSGANVLTF
TRBJ2-7,16,-,TRBV3-1/TRBV3-2,few,TGTGCCAGCAGCCAAGGCAGGGGACCGGCTCCTTGCGAGCAGTACTTC,CASSQGRGPAPCEQYF
TRBJ1-2,16,-,TRBV27,-,TGTGCCAGCAGTCCCTACAGATCCGCAGGTAGCTATGGCTACACCTTC,CASSPYRSAGSYGYTF
TRBJ1-1,15,-,TRBV4-3,-,TGCGCCAGCAGCCCAAAGAGGGAGAGAAACACTGAAGCTTTCTTT,CASSPKRERNTEAFF
TRBJ2-2,17,TRBD1,TRBV19,once,TGTGCCAGTAGTATATCCCAGGGGGCGCGGAACACCGGGGAGCTGTTTTTT,CASSISQGARNTGELFF
TRBJ2-2,14,-,TRBV14,once,TGTGCCAGCAGCCAAGGGGGGCGGACCGGGGAGCTGTTTTTT,CASSQGGRTGELFF
TRBJ1-3,16,-,TRBV30,-,TGTGCCTGGAGTCCCCTGGGCAGCTACTCTGGAAACACCATATATTTT,CAWSPLGSYSGNTIYF
TRBJ1-1,13,-,TRBV6-5,-,TGTGCCAGCAGGGACAGATTGAACACTGAAGCTTTCTTT,CASRDRLNTEAFF
TRBJ2-1,15,TRBD1,TRBV28,-,TGTGCCAGCAGTTTGAGACAGGGGACCCACAATGAGCAGTTCTTC,CASSLRQGTHNEQFF
TRBJ2-5,16,-,TRBV10-3,-,TGTGCCATCAGTGAGTCCGGCAGGGGAAAGCAAGAGACCCAGTACTTC,CAISESGRGKQETQYF
TRBJ2-3,15,-,TRBV30,-,TGTGCCTGGAGCCCGGGTCTTTCTAGCACAGATACGCAGTATTTT,CAWSPGLSSTDTQYF
TRBJ2-1,16,-,TRBV2,-,TGTGCCAGCAGTGACCCGCGCCATATCAACTACAATGAGCAGTTCTTC,CASSDPRHINYNEQFF
TRBJ1-1,14,-,TRBV3-1/TRBV3-2,-,TGTGCCAGCAGCCGCACAGCCGTGAACACTGAAGCTTTCTTT,CASSRTAVNTEAFF
TRBJ2-1,15,-,TRBV11-2,-,TGTGCCAGCAGCCCACCGGCCTCGGGCTACAATGAGCAGTTCTTC,CASSPPASGYNEQFF
TRBJ2-3,15,TRBD2,TRBV6-5,-,TGTGCCAGCAGTATTATAGCGGGGGTCCTGGATACGCAGTATTTT,CASSIIAGVLDTQYF
TRBJ2-7,14,-,TRBV7-2,-,TGTGCCAGCAGCTTACTAGCGCGCACCTACGAGCAGTACTTC,CASSLLARTYEQYF
TRBJ1-5,15,-,TRBV11-2,-,TGTGCCAGCAGCCTTTCTCCTTATAGCAATCAGCCCCAGCATTTT,CASSLSPYSNQPQHF
TRBJ1-5,15,TRBD1,TRBV19,once,TGTGCCAGTAAACCCCGGGACAGGGTCCACCAGCCCCAGCATTTT,CASKPRDRVHQPQHF
TRBJ1-2,16,-,TRBV21-1,-,TGTGCCAGCAGCAAAGCGCTTTCCGGGACAGAGTATGGCTACACCTTC,CASSKALSGTEYGYTF
TRBJ1-2,17,-,TRBV18,-,TGTGCCAGCTCAGCAAATCGTCCAGGGGCAACGGGCTATGGCTACACCTTC,CASSANRPGATGYGYTF
TRBJ1-1,16,-,TRBV7-5,-,TGTGCCAGAAGCCATATTCGGACAGGGAGGAACACTGAAGCTTTCTTT,CARSHIRTGRNTEAFF
TRBJ2-7,15,-,TRBV27,-,TGTGCCAGCAGCCAAGAGTCCCGGGTATACTACGAGCAGTACTTC,CASSQESRVYYEQYF
TRBJ2-2,15,TRBD2,TRBV9,-,TGTGCCAGCAGCCCCCCGGGGGGAAGCACCGGGGAGCTGTTTTTT,CASSPPGGSTGELFF
TRBJ2-7,13,-,TRBV3-1/TRBV3-2,-,TGTGCCAGCAGCCAATATAGGGGTTACGAGCAGTACTTC,CASSQYRGYEQYF
TRBJ2-1,15,TRBD1,TRBV7-2,once,TGTGCCAGCAGCGCCACCGGGACAGGGGGCTATGAGCAGTTCTTC,CASSATGTGGYEQFF
TRBJ2-5,15,-,TRBV7-6,-,TGTGCCAGCAGCTTAATTATGGCGGTTTCGGAGACCCAGTACTTC,CASSLIMAVSETQYF
TRBJ1-1,15,-,TRBV11-3,-,TGTGCCAGCAGCTTCGCGAGACTCATGAACACTGAAGCTTTCTTT,CASSFARLMNTEAFF
TRBJ2-3,16,-,TRBV7-6,-,TGTGCCAGCAGCTTAGAGGCTAGCAGTAGCACAGATACGCAGTATTTT,CASSLEASSSTDTQYF
TRBJ1-4,16,-,TRBV4-3,-,TGCGCCAGCAGCCAAGAAGGCGGCAGGGTTAGTGAAAAACTGTTTTTT,CASSQEGGRVSEKLFF
TRBJ1-4,18,TRBD1,TRBV29-1,-,TGCAGCGTTGAAGATACCCAGGGGACAGGGGGGAGTAATGAAAAACTGTTTTTT,CSVEDTQGTGGSNEKLFF
TRBJ1-6,16,TRBD1,TRBV5-5,-,TGTGCCAGCAGCTTGTCGACAGGGTTCTCGAATTCACCCCTCCACTTT,CASSLSTGFSNSPLHF
TRBJ2-7,13,-,TRBV30,-,TGTGCCTGGAACGCCGGGTGGTCCTACGAGCAGTACTTC,CAWNAGWSYEQYF
TRBJ1-5,17,TRBD1,TRBV28,once,TGTGCCAGCAGTTTGCGGGGGACGACAGGGGGCAATCAGCCCCAGCATTTT,CASSLRGTTGGNQPQHF